These 30 T cell receptor beta chains came from one sample sequenced in a study of Graves' ophthalmopathy and Graves' hyperthyroidism. Amplification from RNA transcripts yielded the TCR beta CDR3 regions. Amplification began with first-round RT-PCR using HTBI primers, then second-round multiplex PCR was performed. Each CDR3 protein gets one entry after TCRdb re-called the multiplex PCR reads with MiXCR. The sample gives about 210,000 distinct CDR3 sequences, approximately 29% of which show up once; 9.1% is in the top ten. The source material was peripheral blood. These receptors all come from a man aged 50-59 years with Graves' ophthalmopathy.

This clonotype appeared a few times. The genes are TRBV30 and TRBJ1-1; unclear D gene. CDR3 length equals 12 residues. Per germline, CDR1 GTSNPN and CDR2 SVGIG (reference sequence). Trimming removed 0 bases from V and 4 bases from J, with 6 bases in between. The CDR3 coding sequence is TGTGCCTGGAGTGTCCTGGTCACTGAAGCTTTCTTT. Translating it yields CAWSVLVTEAFF.

This clonotype was seen just once. The chain links TRBV11-2 to TRBJ1-2, with D possibly matching TRBD1 (6 bases). Trimming removed 0 bases from V and 6 bases from J, with 14 bases in between. This CDR3 is built from 15 residues. CDR1 is SGHAT and CDR2 is FQNNGV in the germline V gene. The CDR3 nucleotides are TGTGCCAGCAGCTTAGACCCCGGGACAATAAATGGCTACACCTTC. The encoded protein is CASSLDPGTINGYTF.

This clonotype has only one observation. The rearrangement joins TRBV27 to TRBJ1-5; D unresolved. The germline V gene encodes CDR1 MNHEY and CDR2 SMNVEV (reference sequence). The CDR3 sequence is 16 residues long. V was trimmed by 5 bases and J by 0 bases, leaving 14 bases between them. The CDR3 is CASSPLASYSNQPQHF. The CDR3, as DNA: TGTGCCAGCAGTCCCCTGGCCAGCTATAGCAATCAGCCCCAGCATTTT.

This clonotype was recorded many times. The chain combines TRBV29-1 with TRBJ2-2, with 10 bases that match TRBD2. J was trimmed by 0 bases and V by 0 bases; bases with no gene match: 7. The CDR3 length is 18 residues. CDR1 and CDR2 (germline): SQVTM, ANQGSEA. CDR3 amino acids: CSVEDASGRAANTGELFF. The CDR3 DNA follows: TGCAGCGTTGAAGATGCAAGCGGGAGGGCCGCGAACACCGGGGAGCTGTTTTTT.

This clonotype occurred many times. The CDR3 loop is CASSTDRANQPQHF. The CDR3 DNA sequence: TGTGCCAGCAGTACCGACAGGGCAAATCAGCCCCAGCATTTT. This sequence joins TRBV6-5 and TRBJ1-5; TRBD1 agrees at 7 bases. Trimming at V came to 5 bases and at J to 4 bases, leaving 5 bases not matched to a gene. CDR1 is MNHEY and CDR2 is SVGAGI in the germline V gene. This CDR3 comprises 14 residues.

This clonotype appeared many times. The J gene is TRBJ2-7, the V gene TRBV6-1; a possible D gene is TRBD1 (6 bases). The V gene lost 4 bases and the J gene lost 3 bases, with 16 bases spanning the gap. The CDR3 totals 15 residues. The germline CDR1 and CDR2 sequences are MNHNS and SASEGT. CDR3: CASSVSTGELYEQYF. The CDR3 nucleotides are TGTGCCAGCAGTGTTTCGACAGGAGAACTCTACGAGCAGTACTTC.

This clonotype was seen ten or more times. The rearrangement uses TRBV7-2 and TRBJ1-2, with D unresolved. CDR3 length: 11 residues. Germline-derived CDR1 and CDR2 are SGHTA and FQGNSA. Trimming pared 1 base from V and 9 bases from J, leaving 6 bases between. CDR3 in DNA: TGTGCCAGCAGCTTAGGAGGGAGCTACACCTTC. This codes for CASSLGGSYTF. The full variable domain, rest sourced from reference TRBV7-2 and TRBJ1-2, is GAGVSQSPSNKVTEKGKDVELRCDPISGHTALYWYRQSLGQGLEFLIYFQGNSAPDKSGLPSDRFSAERTGGSVSTLTIQRTQQEDSAVYLCASSLGGSYTFGSGTRLTVV.

This clonotype showed up many times. The chain joins TRBV7-2 to TRBJ2-7; 7 nucleotides align to TRBD1. V lost 6 bases to trimming and J lost 4 bases; unmatched junction nucleotides: 9. The CDR3 extends over 14 amino acids. Looked up from germline, CDR1 is SGHTA and CDR2 is FQGNSA. CDR3 residues: CASSDYRGPYEQYF. The CDR3 DNA is TGTGCCAGCAGTGACTACAGGGGACCGTACGAGCAGTACTTC.

The V and J genes are TRBV6-1 and TRBJ1-3, with D unclear. V lost 3 bases to trimming and J lost 7 bases, with 10 bases between them. CDR3 length: 13 residues. The germline gives CDR1 MNHNS, CDR2 SASEGT. As DNA, the CDR3 is TGTGCCAGCAGTGAGAATCTCTTGAACACCATATATTTT. Protein sequence: CASSENLLNTIYF.

In this sample, this clonotype turned up many times. The chain employs TRBV6-4 and TRBJ1-3; the D is unclear. In germline, CDR1 is MRHNA, CDR2 SNTAGT. The CDR3 runs to 13 residues. V dropped 3 bases and J dropped 0 bases, with 3 bases sitting between them. The CDR3 loop reads CASSEASGNTIYF. The CDR3 nucleotides read TGTGCCAGCAGTGAAGCCTCTGGAAACACCATATATTTT.

This clonotype was seen repeatedly, ten times or more. This rearrangement joins TRBV12-3 or TRBV12-4 to TRBJ2-7; a weak D match, TRBD2 (6 bases). There are 13 residues in the CDR3. Trimming stripped 7 bases from V and 1 base from J, with 11 bases between. CDR3 region: CASMSGLSYEQYF. In DNA form, the CDR3 reads TGTGCCAGCATGAGCGGGCTATCCTACGAGCAGTACTTC.

This clonotype was counted many times. The chain couples TRBV30 to TRBJ2-7; no clear D. CDR3 length equals 14 residues. Looked up from germline, CDR1 is GTSNPN and CDR2 is SVGIG (reference sequence). V shed 4 bases and J shed 0 bases, with 13 bases lying between them. CDR3 amino acids: CAWKETVSSYEQYF. The CDR3 DNA is TGTGCCTGGAAGGAGACGGTCAGCTCCTACGAGCAGTACTTC.

This clonotype occurred many times. The chain combines TRBV7-8 with TRBJ2-7; D may be TRBD2 (6 bases). V dropped 1 base and J dropped 2 bases, with 12 bases sitting between them. The CDR3 is 15 amino acids. CDR1 is SGHVS and CDR2 is FQNEAQ in the germline V gene. For the CDR3, the DNA is TGTGCCAGCAGCTTAGGTCTAGCGAACCCCTACGAGCAGTACTTC. Translated: CASSLGLANPYEQYF.

The CDR3, as DNA: TGTGCCAGCAGCCCCCCCGGGACAGTGATGAACACTGAAGCTTTCTTT. Encoded protein: CASSPPGTVMNTEAFF. The chain is built from TRBV11-1 and TRBJ1-1, with 7 nucleotides matching TRBD1. Trimming cost V 5 bases and J 0 bases; bases outside gene matches: 9. This CDR3 region has 16 residues. Germline-derived CDR1 and CDR2 are SGHAT and FQDESV (reference sequence).

This clonotype was observed at least ten times. V and J are TRBV18 and TRBJ2-2; 10 bases are a match to TRBD2. The CDR3 has 15 amino acids. Germline CDR1 KGHSH, CDR2 LQKENI. Germline trimming cut 5 bases from V and 7 bases from J; bases unmatched to any gene: 7. DNA of the CDR3: TGTGCCAGCTCAAGTCTAGCGGGAGTCGTCGGGGAGCTGTTTTTT. Protein: CASSSLAGVVGELFF.

This clonotype was detected many times. The chain uses TRBV2 and TRBJ2-7; no clear D. There are 10 residues in the CDR3. With 8 bases removed from V and 6 bases from J, the gap between germline ends came to 8 bases. From germline, CDR1 is SNHLY and CDR2 FYNNEI. The DNA for the CDR3 is TGTGCCAGCCAAGACACCGAGCAGTACTTC. Amino acid sequence: CASQDTEQYF.

This chain joins TRBV7-2 and TRBJ1-5; D gene ambiguous. The germline gives CDR1 SGHTA, CDR2 FQGNSA. This CDR3 has 14 residues. V was clipped by 2 bases and J by 4 bases, with 9 bases between them. This chain's CDR3 is CASSLIPTNQPQHF. The CDR3, as DNA: TGTGCCAGCAGCTTAATACCCACTAATCAGCCCCAGCATTTT.

Ten or more counts support this clonotype. The chain has TRBV20-1 and TRBJ2-5; the D is unclear. Germline CDR1 is DFQATT and CDR2 is SNEGSKA (reference sequence). The CDR3 runs to 11 residues. This chain's CDR3 is CSPRREETQYF. The CDR3 DNA reads as TGCAGCCCCCGCCGCGAAGAGACCCAGTACTTC.

This clonotype was picked up one time. V gene TRBV11-2 combines with J gene TRBJ2-4, with 9 nucleotides matching TRBD1. CDR1 is SGHAT, CDR2 FQNNGV, per germline. The CDR3 extends over 20 amino acids. The trim removed 3 bases at V and 0 bases at J, leaving 15 bases unmatched. The CDR3 nucleotides are TGTGCCAGCAGCTTCTCCCGGACAGGGGTCTCCTTAGGAGCCAAAAACATTCAGTACTTC. Translated: CASSFSRTGVSLGAKNIQYF.

This clonotype was detected only once. J is TRBJ1-1 and V is TRBV7-8, with unresolved D. This CDR3 contains 15 residues. CDR1 is SGHVS, CDR2 FQNEAQ, per germline. V shed 0 bases and J shed 2 bases, with 10 bases lying between them. The CDR3 here is CASSLAQVLNTEAFF. In DNA, the CDR3 is TGTGCCAGCAGCTTAGCGCAGGTACTAAACACTGAAGCTTTCTTT.

In its sample, this clonotype was seen many times. The chain recombines TRBV7-2 with TRBJ2-5; D tentatively fits TRBD1 or TRBD2 (5 bases each). The CDR3 covers 15 residues. CDR1 and CDR2 (germline): SGHTA, FQGNSA. V gave up 0 bases and J gave up 5 bases, with 13 bases separating them. The CDR3 protein is CASSLALPGRETQYF. The CDR3 DNA reads as TGTGCCAGCAGCTTAGCCCTGCCGGGGCGGGAGACCCAGTACTTC.

V and J are TRBV20-1 and TRBJ2-2, with D unresolved. V lost 4 bases, J lost 0 bases, and 12 bases lay in between. The CDR3 extends over 15 amino acids. The germline V gene has CDR1 DFQATT and CDR2 SNEGSKA (reference sequence). CDR3 residues: CSATRQGSNTGELFF. CDR3 bases: TGCAGTGCTACAAGACAAGGGTCGAACACCGGGGAGCTGTTTTTT.

This clonotype was observed at least ten times. The chain carries TRBV5-1 and TRBJ2-2, with D perhaps matching TRBD2 (6 bases). Trimming cost V 2 bases and J 1 base, with 12 bases left between them. CDR3 length: 16 residues. CDR1 is SGHRS and CDR2 is YFSETQ in the germline V gene. Here the CDR3 reads CASSFTSTLNTGELFF. The CDR3 bases are TGCGCCAGCAGCTTTACTAGCACCCTGAACACCGGGGAGCTGTTTTTT.

The chain is built from TRBV12-3 or TRBV12-4 and TRBJ1-5; D uncertain. CDR3 length equals 16 residues. The V end was cut by 3 bases, the J end by 0 bases, with 12 bases between. As DNA, the CDR3 is TGTGCCAGCAGTTTGGTGGTAGGGAATAGCAATCAGCCCCAGCATTTT. This gives the protein CASSLVVGNSNQPQHF.

This clonotype was recorded at least ten times. The rearrangement joins TRBV24-1 to TRBJ1-1; the D gene is possibly TRBD1 (6 bases). This CDR3 region has 13 residues. CDR1 and CDR2 (germline): KGHDR, SFDVKD. V was pared by 5 bases and J by 6 bases, with 12 bases between. This chain's CDR3 is CATSVGGGAEAFF. The CDR3 DNA is TGTGCCACCAGTGTGGGTGGGGGCGCTGAAGCTTTCTTT.

This clonotype was detected many times. V gene TRBV3-1 combines with J gene TRBJ2-7, with D maybe TRBD2 (5 bases). V was clipped by 0 bases and J by 4 bases, with 13 bases between them. Germline loops: CDR1 LGHDT, CDR2 YNNKEL (reference sequence). There are 15 residues in the CDR3. CDR3 sequence reads: CASSQEGQDWYEQYF. CDR3 sequence (DNA): TGTGCCAGCAGCCAAGAAGGGCAGGACTGGTACGAGCAGTACTTC.

In its sample, this clonotype was seen many times. The chain uses TRBV12-3 or TRBV12-4 and TRBJ2-7; 8 positions agree with TRBD2. CDR3 length: 16 residues. After removal of 4 bases from V and 0 bases from J, the junction contained 8 bases not matched to a gene. The DNA for the CDR3 is TGTGCCAGCAGTTCCGGGACTAGGTGGGGCTCCTACGAGCAGTACTTC. Protein sequence: CASSSGTRWGSYEQYF.

This chain joins TRBV12-3 or TRBV12-4 and TRBJ2-7; the match to TRBD2 covers 11 bases. This CDR3 has 13 residues. The junction had 4 bases not matched to a gene; V was cut back by 8 bases and J by 4 bases. The CDR3 region has the DNA TGTGCCAGCCTACTAGCGGGAGTGTACGAGCAGTACTTC. Protein product: CASLLAGVYEQYF.

This clonotype was seen ten or more times. The V call is TRBV28, the J call TRBJ1-1; D gene ambiguous. The germline V gene has CDR1 MDHEN and CDR2 SYDVKM. V lost 5 bases, J lost 5 bases, and 9 bases lay in between. The CDR3 is 12 amino acids. Here the CDR3 DNA reads TGTGCCAGCAGTGGACCCGTAACTGAAGCTTTCTTT. This sequence encodes CASSGPVTEAFF.

This clonotype was detected many times. V and J are TRBV7-2 and TRBJ2-2; TRBD2 aligns across 11 bases. V lost 0 bases to trimming and J lost 4 bases; unmatched junction nucleotides: 4. The CDR3 loop spans 17 amino acids. Germline CDR1 SGHTA, CDR2 FQGNSA. CDR3 in amino acids: CASSLAVLAGGTGELFF. CDR3 DNA sequence: TGTGCCAGCAGCTTAGCGGTTCTAGCGGGGGGCACCGGGGAGCTGTTTTTT.